The 11 T cell receptor beta chains listed next were all sequenced from one sample in a study of OX40 agonist ivuxolimab in advanced cancers. Measured with immunoSEQ multiplex PCR; TCRdb has only the in-frame clones, and not every one. Among roughly 50,000 clones listed, about 81% were seen once. The input for sequencing was CD4+ or CD8+ T cells sorted from blood, taken in a trial of the OX40 agonist ivuxolimab. Source of these receptors: an adult with an advanced solid tumor such as melanoma, head and neck, liver or kidney cancer.

The chain employs TRBV27 and TRBJ2-7; 7 nucleotides align to TRBD1. CDR1 is MNHEY and CDR2 is SMNVEV in the germline V gene (reference sequence). V was clipped by 0 bases and J by 2 bases; unmatched bases: 7. The CDR3 totals 16 residues. This chain's CDR3 is CASSLSLRQGAYEQYF. The CDR3 region has the DNA TGTGCCAGCAGTTTATCCCTAAGGCAGGGGGCCTACGAGCAGTACTTC.

J is TRBJ2-5 and V is TRBV12-5; 9 bases fit TRBD2. Germline V gives CDR1 LGHNT, CDR2 FRNRAP. The CDR3 covers 16 residues. V was clipped by 1 base and J by 5 bases; unmatched bases: 8. This CDR3 reads CASGLGLAAGRETQYF. CDR3 in DNA: TGTGCTAGTGGTTTGGGACTAGCGGCGGGTCGGGAGACCCAGTACTTC.

The chain combines TRBV6-5 with TRBJ2-3; D may match TRBD1 or TRBD2 (5 bases each). The ends were cut back, 8 bases at V and 4 bases at J, with 13 bases in the middle. The germline V gene has CDR1 MNHEY and CDR2 SVGAGI. The CDR3 has 13 residues. Written as DNA, the CDR3 is TGTGCCAGCTCCGCCCCGGGACCAGATACGCAGTATTTT. The encoded protein is CASSAPGPDTQYF.

This clone has more than one count but fewer than ten. The V and J genes are TRBV4-3 and TRBJ2-6, with 7 bases lining up with TRBD2. Trimming cost V 0 bases and J 0 bases; bases outside gene matches: 2. The germline gives CDR1 LGHNA, CDR2 YSLEER. CDR3 size: 17 residues. Written as DNA, the CDR3 is TGCGCCAGCAGCCAAGATGGGGGGGGCTCTGGGGCCAACGTCCTGACTTTC. It encodes CASSQDGGGSGANVLTF.

The chain carries TRBV6-1 and TRBJ2-4, with TRBD1 identical over 8 bases. CDR1 and CDR2 from the germline V gene are MNHNS and SASEGT. The CDR3 spans 13 residues. V lost 1 base to trimming and J lost 11 bases; unmatched junction nucleotides: 4. This CDR3 reads CASSEVQGVVQYF. CDR3 in DNA: TGTGCCAGCAGTGAAGTACAGGGGGTCGTTCAGTACTTC.

The rearrangement links TRBV5-6 to TRBJ2-7, with a possible D match to TRBD2 (5 bases). CDR1 and CDR2 from the germline V gene are SGHDT and YYEEEE. The ends were cut back, 7 bases at V and 6 bases at J, with 20 bases in the middle. The CDR3 spans 14 residues. This chain's CDR3 is CASSYILESGEQYF. The CDR3 DNA is TGTGCCAGCTCCTATATACTAGAATCGGGCGAGCAGTACTTC.

The table lists this clone with many counts. Other DNA variants within this sample encode the same CDR3. V gene TRBV30 combines with J gene TRBJ2-7; D ambiguous. The CDR3 is made up of 11 amino acids. Trimming removed 2 bases from V and 6 bases from J, with 8 bases in between. Germline V gene sequence: CDR1 GTSNPN, CDR2 SVGIG (reference sequence). The CDR3 sequence: CAWSWGGEQYF. The CDR3 DNA sequence: TGTGCCTGGAGTTGGGGTGGCGAGCAGTACTTC.

The chain has TRBV5-1 and TRBJ2-7; D may correspond to TRBD1 or TRBD2 (6 bases each). Germline V gene data show CDR1 as SGHRS and CDR2 as YFSETQ. V was clipped by 3 bases and J by 6 bases, with 19 bases between them. This CDR3 is 15 amino acids long. The CDR3 is CASSSFTGRRSEQYF. For the CDR3, the DNA is TGCGCCAGCAGCTCATTTACAGGGAGGCGGTCCGAGCAGTACTTC.

The chain links TRBV5-1 to TRBJ2-3; the match to TRBD2 covers 12 bases. Germline CDR1 is SGHRS and CDR2 is YFSETQ. The CDR3 has 16 amino acids. V lost 3 bases, J lost 4 bases, and 6 bases stayed unmatched. The CDR3: CASSSQTSGSADTQYF. In nucleotides, the CDR3 is TGCGCCAGCAGCTCCCAGACTAGCGGGAGCGCAGATACGCAGTATTTT.

V and J are TRBV11-2 and TRBJ2-7; D is unclear. CDR3 length equals 14 residues. Trimming took off 1 base at V and 2 bases at J, with 9 bases between the two ends. The germline V gene encodes CDR1 SGHAT and CDR2 FQNNGV. This CDR3 is CASSLVLPPYEQYF. CDR3 nucleotides: TGTGCCAGCAGCTTAGTCCTACCTCCCTACGAGCAGTACTTC.

This clone was seen only a few times. The rearrangement links TRBV2 to TRBJ1-1, with 7 bases identical to TRBD1. This CDR3 is 13 amino acids long. The trim removed 5 bases at V and 3 bases at J, leaving 3 bases unmatched. Per germline, CDR1 SNHLY and CDR2 FYNNEI. The CDR3 protein is CASSFGQDTEAFF. In nucleotides, the CDR3 is TGTGCCAGCAGTTTTGGACAGGACACTGAAGCTTTCTTT.